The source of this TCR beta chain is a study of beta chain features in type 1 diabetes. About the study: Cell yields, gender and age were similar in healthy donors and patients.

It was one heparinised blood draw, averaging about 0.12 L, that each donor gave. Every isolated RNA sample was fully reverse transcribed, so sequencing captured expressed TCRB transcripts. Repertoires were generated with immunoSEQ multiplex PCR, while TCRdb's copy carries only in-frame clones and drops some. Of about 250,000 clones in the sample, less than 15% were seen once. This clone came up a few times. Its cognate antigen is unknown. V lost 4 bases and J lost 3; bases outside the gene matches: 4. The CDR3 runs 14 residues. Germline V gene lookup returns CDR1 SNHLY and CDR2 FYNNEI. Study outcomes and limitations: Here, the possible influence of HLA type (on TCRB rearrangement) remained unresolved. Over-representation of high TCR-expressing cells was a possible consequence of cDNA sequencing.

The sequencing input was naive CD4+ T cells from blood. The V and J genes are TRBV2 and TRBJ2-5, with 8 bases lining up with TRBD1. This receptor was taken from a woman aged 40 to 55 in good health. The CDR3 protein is CASSARTGKETQYF. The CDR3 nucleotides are TGTGCCAGCAGTGCCAGGACAGGGAAAGAGACCCAGTACTTC.